One and the same sample provided the 27 T cell receptor beta chains below, sequenced in a study of preoperative IRX-2 immunotherapy in early breast cancer. Clones were read by immunoSEQ multiplex PCR, and TCRdb kept only the in-frame ones, dropping some. Of about 43,000 clones in the sample, just under 95% are singletons; the top ten hold around 1.6%. Treatment: preoperative locoregional IRX-2 cytokine immunotherapy. Material: tumor tissue, obtained after IRX-2 immunotherapy. The receptors stem from a human donor with breast cancer.

The J gene is TRBJ2-3, the V gene TRBV18, with TRBD2 identical over 8 bases. The CDR3 covers 14 residues. Unmatched junction bases numbered 3, after V lost 3 bases and J lost 4 bases. The germline V gene encodes CDR1 KGHSH and CDR2 LQKENI. The CDR3, as DNA: TGTGCCAGCTCACCGGGACTAGATGCAGATACGCAGTATTTT. It yields the protein CASSPGLDADTQYF.

The chain recombines TRBV6-1 with TRBJ2-3; no definite D call. The CDR3 extends over 14 amino acids. Germline lookup yields CDR1 MNHNS and CDR2 SASEGT. V gave up 4 bases and J gave up 0 bases, with 8 bases separating them. The CDR3 bases are TGTGCCAGCAGTGGTGGAGCTAGCACAGATACGCAGTATTTT. Amino acid sequence: CASSGGASTDTQYF.

The gene calls are TRBV4-1 and TRBJ2-2, with TRBD2 identical over 14 bases. V gave up 4 bases and J gave up 4 bases; unmatched junction bases: 8. The CDR3 is made up of 18 amino acids. Germline V gene lookup returns CDR1 MGHRA and CDR2 YSYEKL. The CDR3 DNA sequence: TGCGCCAGCAGCCCGCGACTAGCGGGGGGGCCGGGCACCGGGGAGCTGTTTTTT. Protein product: CASSPRLAGGPGTGELFF.

J is TRBJ2-5 and V is TRBV11-2, with TRBD1 matching over 10 bases. The CDR3 runs to 16 residues. The germline CDR1 and CDR2 sequences are SGHAT and FQNNGV. With 5 bases clipped from V and 2 bases from J, the junction kept 8 bases outside the gene matches. CDR3 sequence: CASSRRDRGRQETQYF. CDR3 coding DNA: TGTGCCAGCAGCCGGCGGGACAGGGGAAGACAAGAGACCCAGTACTTC.

The chain couples TRBV7-2 to TRBJ1-1; 7 nucleotides line up with TRBD1. This CDR3 spans 15 amino acids. V was clipped by 10 bases and J by 2 bases; unmatched bases: 13. Per the germline V gene, CDR1 is SGHTA and CDR2 is FQGNSA. The CDR3 protein is CATFPQGGTNTEAFF. CDR3 in DNA: TGTGCCACCTTCCCCCAAGGGGGCACCAACACTGAAGCTTTCTTT.

The J gene is TRBJ1-2, the V gene TRBV11-2, with D possibly matching TRBD1 (5 bases). Looked up from germline, CDR1 is SGHAT and CDR2 is FQNNGV. V was trimmed by 1 base and J by 7 bases, leaving 7 bases between them. There are 12 residues in the CDR3. The CDR3 loop is CASSLGRVGYTF. Written as DNA, the CDR3 is TGTGCCAGCAGCTTAGGCAGGGTTGGCTACACCTTC.

This CDR3 is CARYLWWPLHF. As DNA, the CDR3 is TGTGCCAGGTACCTTTGGTGGCCCCTCCACTTT. The chain couples TRBV6-5 to TRBJ1-6; D remains ambiguous. Trimming removed 9 bases at V and 13 bases at J, with 13 bases between. CDR3 length equals 11 residues. Germline-derived CDR1 and CDR2 are MNHEY and SVGAGI.

The CDR3 sequence is CRAGSPNEQYF. CDR3 bases: TGCAGGGCAGGGTCTCCGAACGAGCAGTACTTC. The rearrangement uses TRBV20-1 and TRBJ2-7, with D possibly being TRBD1 (5 bases). This CDR3 comprises 11 residues. Germline CDR1 DFQATT, CDR2 SNEGSKA (reference sequence).

The CDR3 spells CASSLGDGSYEQYF. CDR3 DNA sequence: TGCGCCAGCAGCTTGGGGGACGGCTCCTACGAGCAGTACTTC. The chain has TRBV5-1 and TRBJ2-7; D assignment may be TRBD1 or TRBD2 (5 bases each). V dropped 0 bases and J dropped 0 bases, with 7 bases sitting between them. Germline values: CDR1 SGHRS, CDR2 YFSETQ. This CDR3 is 14 amino acids long.

This chain uses TRBV2 with TRBJ1-4, with unresolved D. CDR1 and CDR2 from the germline V gene are SNHLY and FYNNEI. The length of the CDR3 is 15 residues. V was trimmed by 1 base and J by 4 bases, leaving 10 bases between them. The CDR3 DNA reads TGTGCCAGCAGTGAAGTGGCGGCGCATAATGAAAAACTGTTTTTT. Protein sequence: CASSEVAAHNEKLFF.

J is TRBJ1-4 and V is TRBV5-4; D not certain. The CDR3 spans 14 residues. The germline V and J ends were trimmed by 0 bases and 8 bases, with 11 bases remaining between them. Germline V CDR1 and CDR2: SGHNT, YYREEE (reference sequence). CDR3 sequence (DNA): TGTGCCAGCAGCTTGGCCGGGAAAGGAGAAAAACTGTTTTTT. This codes for CASSLAGKGEKLFF.

The rearrangement uses TRBV5-6 and TRBJ2-7; 8 bases agree with TRBD1. CDR1 and CDR2 (germline): SGHDT, YYEEEE. The J segment lost 2 bases and the V segment lost 0 bases, leaving 4 bases of the junction unmatched. This CDR3 is 15 amino acids long. CDR3 in amino acids: CASSLAPGGPYEQYF. CDR3 coding DNA: TGTGCCAGCAGCTTGGCCCCAGGGGGCCCCTACGAGCAGTACTTC. Combining the CDR3 with reference TRBV5-6 and TRBJ2-7 gives the whole variable domain DAGVTQSPTHLIKTRGQQVTLRCSPKSGHDTVSWYQQALGQGPQFIFQYYEEEERQRGNFPDRFSGHQFPNYSSELNVNALLLGDSALYLCASSLAPGGPYEQYFGPGTRLTVT.

The chain employs TRBV28 and TRBJ2-5; a weak D match, TRBD2 (5 bases). Germline CDR1 is MDHEN and CDR2 is SYDVKM. The CDR3 sequence is 12 residues long. With 10 bases removed from V and 2 bases from J, the gap between germline ends came to 11 bases. CDR3: CATRRRQETQYF. In DNA, the CDR3 is TGTGCCACCCGCCGGAGGCAAGAGACCCAGTACTTC.

The chain has TRBV19 and TRBJ1-2; D ambiguous. Trimming removed 7 bases at V and 5 bases at J, with 23 bases between. There are 16 residues in the CDR3. The germline V gene has CDR1 LNHDA and CDR2 SQIVND (reference sequence). The CDR3 DNA follows: TGTGCCAGTACTGGTCTAACAAGGCGGGCTCTATATGGCTACACCTTC. Its translation: CASTGLTRRALYGYTF.

A note on this clone: Other DNA sequences from this sample encode an identical CDR3 as well. The chain uses TRBV18 and TRBJ2-5; D remains ambiguous. Germline CDR1 KGHSH, CDR2 LQKENI. The V end was cut by 3 bases, the J end by 3 bases, with 2 bases between. This CDR3 has 11 amino acids. The CDR3 sequence is CASSPEETQYF. The CDR3 DNA follows: TGTGCCAGCTCACCGGAAGAGACCCAGTACTTC.

The chain is built from TRBV12-2 and TRBJ2-7; no check of the table's D call, TRBD2, against the DNA was made. TRBV12-2 has pseudogene status. The CDR3 spans 15 residues. CDR3 sequence: CASRLAPPMRYEQYF. CDR3 nucleotide sequence: TGTGCAAGTCGCTTAGCCCCTCCCATGCGATACGAGCAGTACTTC.

Here the CDR3 reads CASSSTGYNEKLFF. The CDR3, as DNA: TGTGCCAGCAGCTCGACAGGGTATAATGAAAAACTGTTTTTT. The chain has TRBV5-6 and TRBJ1-4; the match to TRBD1 covers 7 bases. Germline CDR1 reads SGHDT; CDR2 reads YYEEEE. There are 14 residues in the CDR3. The J segment lost 4 bases and the V segment lost 3 bases, leaving 3 bases of the junction unmatched.

The gene calls are TRBV7-9 and TRBJ2-7, with D perhaps TRBD1 (6 bases). The CDR3 length is 15 residues. The V end lost 6 bases, the J end lost 0 bases, and 15 bases lay between the germline ends. Germline V gives CDR1 SEHNR, CDR2 FQNEAQ (reference sequence). The CDR3 region has the DNA TGTGCCAGCAGACAGGGACGGCTTAGCTCCTACGAGCAGTACTTC. It translates to CASRQGRLSSYEQYF. The full variable domain, with the rest looked up from reference TRBV7-9 and TRBJ2-7, is DTGVSQNPRHKITKRGQNVTFRCDPISEHNRLYWYRQTLGQGPEFLTYFQNEAQLEKSRLLSDRFSAERPKGSFSTLEIQRTEQGDSAMYLCASRQGRLSSYEQYFGPGTRLTVT.

The chain combines TRBV6-1 with TRBJ1-2; no clear D gene. The CDR3 contains 13 residues. Trimming cost V 4 bases and J 4 bases, with 10 bases left between them. In germline, CDR1 is MNHNS, CDR2 SASEGT. The CDR3 DNA follows: TGTGCCAGCAGTGTTAGGCAGCCCTATGGCTACACCTTC. Residues: CASSVRQPYGYTF.

V usage is TRBV5-8 and J usage is TRBJ1-2; D ambiguous. Trimming left V 0 bases short and J 8 bases short, with 14 bases between. CDR1 is SGHTS and CDR2 is YDEGEE in the germline V gene. The CDR3 covers 14 residues. The CDR3 loop is CASSLAASRAGYTF. The CDR3 DNA sequence: TGTGCCAGCAGCTTGGCGGCCTCCCGAGCGGGCTACACCTTC.

This chain uses TRBV15 with TRBJ2-5, with a tentative D call TRBD2 (6 bases). Between the trimmed V and J ends, which lost 5 bases and 1 base, there was a span of 11 bases. This CDR3 has 14 amino acids. Germline V gene sequence: CDR1 LNHNV, CDR2 YYDKDF (reference sequence). CDR3 DNA sequence: TGTGCCACCAGCGTTCGACTAGTCCAAGAGACCCAGTACTTC. Encoded protein: CATSVRLVQETQYF.

This chain connects TRBV11-2 to TRBJ2-3; 7 bases map to TRBD2. Per the germline V gene, CDR1 is SGHAT and CDR2 is FQNNGV. The CDR3 has 13 amino acids. J gave up 2 bases and V 6 bases, and 2 bases lay outside the gene matches. Written as DNA, the CDR3 is TGTGCCAGCAGGCGGGAGCCCACAGATACGCAGTATTTT. It yields the protein CASRREPTDTQYF.

For the CDR3, the DNA is TGCGCCAGCAGTCCTGGACGGAGTAGTGGCTACGAGCAGTACTTC. It encodes CASSPGRSSGYEQYF. The V gene is TRBV5-1, the J gene TRBJ2-7; D call uncertain. Trimming cost V 5 bases and J 3 bases, with 18 bases left between them. The CDR3 has 15 residues. Germline-derived CDR1 and CDR2 are SGHRS and YFSETQ.

V gene TRBV19 combines with J gene TRBJ2-2; unclear D gene. The V end was cut by 5 bases, the J end by 4 bases, with 8 bases between. The germline CDR1 and CDR2 sequences are LNHDA and SQIVND (reference sequence). The CDR3 spans 13 residues. The CDR3 protein is CASSPIRTGELFF. The CDR3 nucleotides are TGTGCCAGTAGTCCGATCCGCACCGGGGAGCTGTTTTTT.

V gene TRBV4-3 combines with J gene TRBJ2-3; unclear D gene. V gave up 2 bases and J gave up 4 bases, with 10 bases separating them. The germline V gene encodes CDR1 LGHNA and CDR2 YSLEER. The CDR3 totals 14 residues. The CDR3 region is CASSQNNEADTQYF. The CDR3 region has the DNA TGCGCCAGCAGCCAAAATAACGAGGCAGATACGCAGTATTTT.

The genes are TRBV30 and TRBJ1-1, with 7 bases fitting TRBD1. Germline CDR1 reads GTSNPN; CDR2 reads SVGIG (reference sequence). There are 12 residues in the CDR3. The J segment lost 4 bases and the V segment lost 5 bases, leaving 4 bases of the junction unmatched. CDR3 coding DNA: TGTGCCTGGGACAGGGTGGGCACTGAAGCTTTCTTT. Encoded protein: CAWDRVGTEAFF.

V gene TRBV18 combines with J gene TRBJ2-7; D is ambiguous. The CDR3 is 14 amino acids. Looked up from germline, CDR1 is KGHSH and CDR2 is LQKENI. Trimming took 4 bases from V and 5 from J, leaving 15 bases between them. The CDR3 here is CASSRPSSRDEQYF. Here the CDR3 DNA reads TGTGCCAGCTCACGCCCCAGTAGCCGGGACGAGCAGTACTTC.